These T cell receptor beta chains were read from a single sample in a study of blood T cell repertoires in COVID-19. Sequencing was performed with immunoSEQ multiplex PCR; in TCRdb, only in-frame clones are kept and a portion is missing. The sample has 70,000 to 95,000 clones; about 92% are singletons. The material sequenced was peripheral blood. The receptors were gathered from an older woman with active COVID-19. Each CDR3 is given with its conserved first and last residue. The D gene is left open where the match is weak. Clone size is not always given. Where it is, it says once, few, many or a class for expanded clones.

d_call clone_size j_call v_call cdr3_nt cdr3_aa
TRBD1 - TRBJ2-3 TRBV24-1 TGTGCCACCAGTGGGACAGGGGGCTCAGATACGCAGTATTTT CATSGTGGSDTQYF
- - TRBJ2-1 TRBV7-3 TGTGCCAGCAGCGGGCCCCACAATGAGCAGTTCTTC CASSGPHNEQFF
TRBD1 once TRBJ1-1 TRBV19 TGTGCCAGTACCGGGACAGGGGGCACTGAAGCTTTCTTT CASTGTGGTEAFF
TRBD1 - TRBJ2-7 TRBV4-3 TGCGCCAGCAGCCCTCGGACAGGGGGGACTGAGGAGCAGTACTTC CASSPRTGGTEEQYF
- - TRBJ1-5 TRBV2 TGTGCCAGCAGTGAATTGGGGGGAGGTCAGCCCCAGCATTTT CASSELGGGQPQHF
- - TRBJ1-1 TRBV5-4 TGTGCCAGCAGCTCCTCATCCAGGAACACTGAAGCTTTCTTT CASSSSSRNTEAFF
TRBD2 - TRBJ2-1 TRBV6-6 TGTGCCAGCAGCGGTACTAGCGGGTCCTACAATGAGCAGTTCTTC CASSGTSGSYNEQFF
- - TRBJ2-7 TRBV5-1 TGCGCCAGCAGCCTGGGACGGACTACCTACGAGCAGTACTTC CASSLGRTTYEQYF
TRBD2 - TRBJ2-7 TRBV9 TGTGCCAGCAGCCCCCAAGCGAGGGGAGGGGTCTCGGGGCAGTACTTC CASSPQARGGVSGQYF
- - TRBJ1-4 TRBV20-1 TGCAGTGCTAGCACAGAAGAAAAACTGTTTTTT CSASTEEKLFF
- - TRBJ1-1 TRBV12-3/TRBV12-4 TGTGCCAGCAGTTTAGGTCGGAACACTGAAGCTTTCTTT CASSLGRNTEAFF
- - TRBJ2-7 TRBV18 TGTGCCAGCTCACCCCCCTTTGGGCCCGACGAGCAGTACTTC CASSPPFGPDEQYF
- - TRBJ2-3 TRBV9 TGTGCCAGCAGCACTTTACAGGGTGATGCAGATACGCAGTATTTT CASSTLQGDADTQYF
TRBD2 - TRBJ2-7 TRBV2 TGTGCCAGCAGTGGTAGCGGGGGGCGCTCCTACGAGCAGTACTTC CASSGSGGRSYEQYF
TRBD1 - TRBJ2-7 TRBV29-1 TGCAGCGTTGAAGTGACAAGGACAGGGGGCTACGAGCAGTACTTC CSVEVTRTGGYEQYF
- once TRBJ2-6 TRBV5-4 TGTGCCAGCCGAGAACAGGGTGACTCTGGGGCCAACGTCCTGACTTTC CASREQGDSGANVLTF
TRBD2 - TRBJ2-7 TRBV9 TGTGCCAGCAGCTTTAGACCGAAAGCGGGAGGGGGCGAGCAGTACTTC CASSFRPKAGGGEQYF
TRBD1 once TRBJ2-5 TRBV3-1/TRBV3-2 TGTGCCAGCAGCCAGATGACAGGGCAAGAGACCCAGTACTTC CASSQMTGQETQYF
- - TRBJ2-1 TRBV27 TGTGCCAGCCGGAACCCCCTAGCGAGGACCTACAATGAGCAGTTCTTC CASRNPLARTYNEQFF
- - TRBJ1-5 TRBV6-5 TGTGCCAGCAGTTACTCGAGGGGGCAGCCCCAGCATTTT CASSYSRGQPQHF
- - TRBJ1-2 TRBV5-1 TGCGCCAGCAGCCTGGCTCGGGGGTTCGATGGCTACACCTTC CASSLARGFDGYTF
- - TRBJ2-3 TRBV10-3 TGTGCCAACCGGGACTGGGGCACAGATACGCAGTATTTT CANRDWGTDTQYF
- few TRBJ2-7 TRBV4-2 TGTGCCAGCAGCCAAGTACGGGAGCCCTACTACGAGCAGTACTTC CASSQVREPYYEQYF
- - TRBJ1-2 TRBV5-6 TGTGCCAGCAGCTTACGCCAGGGGTGTGACTATGGCTACACCTTC CASSLRQGCDYGYTF
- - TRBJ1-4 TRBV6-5 TGTGCCAGCAGTTATGACGGGAATGAAAAACTGTTTTTT CASSYDGNEKLFF
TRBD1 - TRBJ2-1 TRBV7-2 TGTGCCAGCAGCTTCTACAGGGGGGAGGCGAATGAGCAGTTCTTC CASSFYRGEANEQFF
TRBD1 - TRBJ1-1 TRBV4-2 TGTGCCAGCAGCCGGAATCCCCCGGGGACAGGTACTGAAGCTTTCTTT CASSRNPPGTGTEAFF
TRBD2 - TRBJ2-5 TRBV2 TGTGCCAGCAGTGCCGGACTAGCGGGAGGGGAGGAGACCCAGTACTTC CASSAGLAGGEETQYF
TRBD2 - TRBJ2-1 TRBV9 TGTGCCAGCAGCGTATTAGCGGGAGATTTCGATGAGCAGTTCTTC CASSVLAGDFDEQFF
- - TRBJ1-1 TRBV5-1 TGCGCCAGCAGCTTGACAGAGAACACTGAAGCTTTCTTT CASSLTENTEAFF
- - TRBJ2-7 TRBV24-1 TGTGCCACCAGTGACCCAAGACACAGCTCCTACGAGCAGTACTTC CATSDPRHSSYEQYF
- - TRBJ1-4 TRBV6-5 TGTGCCAGCAGTAAATTAATTATTGAAAAACTGTTTTTT CASSKLIIEKLFF
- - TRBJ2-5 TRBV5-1 TGCGCCAGCAGCTTGGCGTCAGTCCCCCAAGAGACCCAGTACTTC CASSLASVPQETQYF
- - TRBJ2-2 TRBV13 TGTGCCAGCAGCTTAGGCGGAATCAGGGGTGCCGGGGAGCTGTTTTTT CASSLGGIRGAGELFF
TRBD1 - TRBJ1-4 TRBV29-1 TGCAGCGCAAGGACAGGGGGTGGTGAAAAACTGTTTTTT CSARTGGGEKLFF
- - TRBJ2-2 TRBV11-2 TGTGCCAGCAGCCTGACTAGGCCACCGGGGGAGCTGTTTTTT CASSLTRPPGELFF
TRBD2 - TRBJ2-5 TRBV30 TGTGCCTGGAGTGGGGACTACTCCCAAGAGACCCAGTACTTC CAWSGDYSQETQYF
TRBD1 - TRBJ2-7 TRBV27 TGTGCCAGCAGAAGGACAGGGATCAACGAGCAGTACTTC CASRRTGINEQYF
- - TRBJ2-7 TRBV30 TGTGCCTGGAGTAAGGGGTCCTACGAGCAGTACTTC CAWSKGSYEQYF
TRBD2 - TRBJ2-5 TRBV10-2 TGCGCCAGCAGTGTACTAGCGGGGGCAGAGACCCAGTACTTC CASSVLAGAETQYF
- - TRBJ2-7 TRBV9 TGTGCCAGCAGCGTAGGAGATTCCTACGAGCAGTACTTC CASSVGDSYEQYF
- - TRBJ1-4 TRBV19 TGTGCCAGTAGTATGCGACCGGGACATAGGGTAGTGATTGAAAAACTGTTTTTT CASSMRPGHRVVIEKLFF
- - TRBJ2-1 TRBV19 TGTGCCAGTAGTGCTCGGGGCTACAATGAGCAGTTCTTC CASSARGYNEQFF
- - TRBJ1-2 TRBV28 TGTGCCAGCAGTTTTCGTCAGTACACCTATGGCTACACCTTC CASSFRQYTYGYTF
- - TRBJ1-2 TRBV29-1 TGCAGCGTCGCAGACCCAGCGGCGGGCTTTGGCTACACCTTC CSVADPAAGFGYTF
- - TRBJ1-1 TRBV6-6 TGTGCCAGCACTCGGTGGGACTTTGAAGCTTTCTTT CASTRWDFEAFF
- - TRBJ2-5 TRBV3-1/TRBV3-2 TGTGCCAGCAGCCAAGAGGAGAAGACCCAGTACTTC CASSQEEKTQYF
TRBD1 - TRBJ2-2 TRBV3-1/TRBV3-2 TGTGCCAGCAGCCGCCAGTCGGGACAGCTCAACACCGGGGAGCTGTTTTTT CASSRQSGQLNTGELFF
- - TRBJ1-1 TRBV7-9 TGTGCCAGCAGCCCGGGAGGGAACACTGAAGCTTTCTTT CASSPGGNTEAFF
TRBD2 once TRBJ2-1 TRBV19 TGTGCCAGTAGTCCGGGACTAGCGCTCCGGAGGGGGTCCTACAATGAGCAGTTCTTC CASSPGLALRRGSYNEQFF
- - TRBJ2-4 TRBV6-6 TGTGCCAGCAGTCGTCCCGAGATACAGGGAAACGTCGCCAAAAACATTCAGTACTTC CASSRPEIQGNVAKNIQYF
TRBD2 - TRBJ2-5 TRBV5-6 TGTGCCAGCAGCTCCGGGACTAGCGTTGAGACCCAGTACTTC CASSSGTSVETQYF
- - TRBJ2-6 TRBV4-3 TGCGCCAGCAGCCTCCTTACAGCCTCTGGGGCCAACGTCCTGACTTTC CASSLLTASGANVLTF
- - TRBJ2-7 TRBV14 TGTGCCAGCAGCCAAGAGGTGCCAGGGTCCTACGAGCAGTACTTC CASSQEVPGSYEQYF
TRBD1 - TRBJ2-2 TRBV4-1 TGCGCCAGCAGCCAAGCCTATACACAGGGGACCGGGGAGCTGTTTTTT CASSQAYTQGTGELFF
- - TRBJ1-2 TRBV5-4 TGTGCCAGCAGCTTGAGTGGGCAAATTAACTATGGCTACACCTTC CASSLSGQINYGYTF
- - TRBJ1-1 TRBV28 TGTGCCAGCAACCAGAAAGGGGCGAACACTGAAGCTTTCTTT CASNQKGANTEAFF